The clone carrying this T cell receptor beta chain was picked up many times. Its specificity is not known. This sample is drawn from a study of molecular identifiers for immune sequencing clone quantification. TCRdb fed the PCR reads into MiXCR, producing one record per CDR3 protein. The table includes about 640,000 distinct CDR3 sequences, less than 20% detected once. Findings and caveats of the study: Detectable among 800,000 to 1,000,000 naive cells, according to reports, was Jurkat TCR RNA spiked in from one cell.

V dropped 5 bases and J dropped 1 base, with 17 bases sitting between them. This CDR3 region has 16 residues. The V gene's germline CDR1 is SNHLY and CDR2 FYNNEI. This chain links TRBV2 with TRBJ2-5, with D perhaps matching TRBD2 (6 bases). Sequencing was done on a sample of naive CD8+ T cells from blood, with Jurkat cell RNA spiked in. The subset was: FACS-sorted CD8+CD4-CCR7+CD45RA+ naive T cells. The TCR originated in a human donor in good health. Some libraries in this study had Jurkat cell RNA spiked in. CDR3 bases: TGTGCCAGCAGTTCCGGGAGAATCATGGCCCAAGAGACCCAGTACTTC. It yields the protein CASSSGRIMAQETQYF. The variable domain in full, completed from reference TRBV2 and TRBJ2-5, reads EPEVTQTPSHQVTQMGQEVILRCVPISNHLYFYWYRQILGQKVEFLVSFYNNEISEKSEIFDDQFSVERPDGSNFTLKIRSTKLEDSAMYFCASSSGRIMAQETQYFGPGTRLLVL.